Sequencing of this TCR beta chain was carried out in a study of T cell responses to AZD1222 COVID-19 vaccine. Overall study: Pooling of second doses given at about 4 or about 12 weeks was done.

This clone was seen a single time. At one end the junction does not follow the germline gene, possibly because of a read error. Sequencing used immunoSEQ multiplex PCR; TCRdb keeps in-frame clones, though not all of them. The table has more than 150,000 clones, roughly 88% seen once. The CDR3 has 13 amino acids. The V gene's germline CDR1 is SSHAT and CDR2 FNYEAQ (reference sequence). This receptor was identified in an adult in good health. Sequencing used peripheral blood, obtained on day 0 of AZD1222 vaccination. The chain uses TRBV7-7 and TRBJ2-1; D gene unclear. CDR3: CASSLKAGNEQFF. Here the CDR3 DNA reads TGTGCTAGCAGCTTAAAGGCAGGCAATGAGCAGTTCTTC.